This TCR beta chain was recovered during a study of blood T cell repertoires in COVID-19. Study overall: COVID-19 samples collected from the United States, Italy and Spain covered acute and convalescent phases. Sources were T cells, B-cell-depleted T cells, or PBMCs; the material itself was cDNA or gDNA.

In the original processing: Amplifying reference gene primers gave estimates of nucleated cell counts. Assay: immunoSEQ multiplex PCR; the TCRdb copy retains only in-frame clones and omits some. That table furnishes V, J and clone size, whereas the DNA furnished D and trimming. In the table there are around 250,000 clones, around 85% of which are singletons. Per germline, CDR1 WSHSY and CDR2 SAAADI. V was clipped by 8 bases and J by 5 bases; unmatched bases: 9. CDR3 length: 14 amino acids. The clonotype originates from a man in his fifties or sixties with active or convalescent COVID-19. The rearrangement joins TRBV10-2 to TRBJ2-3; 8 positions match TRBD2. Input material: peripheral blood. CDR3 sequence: CASRREGRGDTQYF. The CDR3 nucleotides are TGCGCCAGCCGACGGGAGGGCCGGGGAGATACGCAGTATTTT.